This T cell receptor (beta chain) was profiled in a study of cytomegalovirus exposure and HLA in healthy donors. Germline loops: CDR1 SGHRS, CDR2 YFSETQ. The V end lost 4 bases, the J end lost 2 bases, and 18 bases lay between the germline ends. The CDR3 covers 16 residues. A multiplex PCR was run with 60 Vbeta primers and 13 Jbeta primers. Data came from immunoSEQ multiplex PCR; TCRdb stores just in-frame clones and leaves some out. The sample includes roughly 150,000 clones, roughly four fifths of them seen just once. The sequenced material came from PBMCs. The sequence was obtained from a man aged 25-40 years in good health and CMV-seronegative. The genes are TRBV5-1 and TRBJ1-2, with D possibly TRBD1 on 6 matching bases. The CDR3 DNA is TGCGCCAGCAGCGTAGGTCCCGGGACATACAACTATGGCTACACCTTC. It encodes CASSVGPGTYNYGYTF.